This TCR beta chain was documented in a study of preoperative IRX-2 immunotherapy in early breast cancer. TCRdb's copy holds only in-frame clones and misses some; the assay was immunoSEQ multiplex PCR. In the table there are about 43,000 clones, 85% to 95% of which are singletons. The CDR3 loop spans 14 amino acids. With 6 bases removed from V and 0 bases from J, the gap between germline ends came to 14 bases. Germline V gene lookup returns CDR1 SQVTM and CDR2 ANQGSEA. Specified treatment: preoperative locoregional IRX-2 cytokine immunotherapy. Samples came from a phase Ib trial of preoperative locoregional IRX-2 cytokine immunotherapy.

The chain employs TRBV29-1 and TRBJ1-1; D may be TRBD1 (6 bases). The source material was tumor tissue, sampled after IRX-2 immunotherapy. This receptor was taken from a human donor with breast cancer. The CDR3 region has the DNA TGCAGCGTGGCAAGACAGGCCCTGAACACTGAAGCTTTCTTT. This codes for CSVARQALNTEAFF.